The present T cell receptor beta chain was sequenced within a study of shared clonotypes between healthy human individuals. The study, taken as a whole, reports: Generation probability values for non-shared clonotypes were lower than those for clonotypes shared by all four donors. Sharing of clonotypes among donors was expected to vary with sequencing depth.

Trimming removed 7 bases at V and 4 bases at J, with 16 bases between. This CDR3 has 15 residues. From germline, CDR1 is ENHRY and CDR2 SYGVKD. Worth noting for this clone: Its cognate antigen is unknown.

Profiled with immunoSEQ multiplex PCR; TCRdb holds only in-frame clones, not every one. The sample has about 2.4 million clones, roughly nine tenths seen once; the top ten hold roughly 0.13%. This TCR derives from a man aged 18-30 years in good health. The chain is built from TRBV10-3 and TRBJ2-2; D uncertain. The sample consisted of naive CD4+ T cells sorted from blood. The sample's subset: CD45RA+ positively selected. The DNA of the CDR3 is TGTGCCATCACCGACCCACACAGCCCCACCGGGGAGCTGTTTTTT. It specifies CAITDPHSPTGELFF.